The T cell receptor beta chain under discussion was sequenced for a study of shared T cell receptors in the human thymus. Some clones are missing from TCRdb's copy, which holds only in-frame ones; the method was immunoSEQ multiplex PCR. The table shows about 610,000 clones, with roughly 90% occurring only once. The CDR3 contains 16 residues. Trimming at V came to 1 base and at J to 5 bases, leaving 7 bases not matched to a gene. Looked up from germline, CDR1 is LGHNA and CDR2 is YNFKEQ. The data also belong to a second study, concerning human thymus T cells. That study reports: Resections removed during corrective heart surgery provided the thymus tissue used. Repertoires sampled from thymus and blood appeared biased in V and J gene usage. In unrelated individuals, thymic repertoires overlapped highly, according to related research.

The clonotype originates from a boy under two years old with a congenital heart defect. This sequence joins TRBV4-2 and TRBJ2-7; 11 nucleotides agree with TRBD2. Sequences were obtained from thymocytes. CDR3 protein: CASSQALAGGPNEQYF. The CDR3 DNA reads as TGTGCCAGCAGCCAAGCCCTAGCGGGAGGCCCCAACGAGCAGTACTTC.